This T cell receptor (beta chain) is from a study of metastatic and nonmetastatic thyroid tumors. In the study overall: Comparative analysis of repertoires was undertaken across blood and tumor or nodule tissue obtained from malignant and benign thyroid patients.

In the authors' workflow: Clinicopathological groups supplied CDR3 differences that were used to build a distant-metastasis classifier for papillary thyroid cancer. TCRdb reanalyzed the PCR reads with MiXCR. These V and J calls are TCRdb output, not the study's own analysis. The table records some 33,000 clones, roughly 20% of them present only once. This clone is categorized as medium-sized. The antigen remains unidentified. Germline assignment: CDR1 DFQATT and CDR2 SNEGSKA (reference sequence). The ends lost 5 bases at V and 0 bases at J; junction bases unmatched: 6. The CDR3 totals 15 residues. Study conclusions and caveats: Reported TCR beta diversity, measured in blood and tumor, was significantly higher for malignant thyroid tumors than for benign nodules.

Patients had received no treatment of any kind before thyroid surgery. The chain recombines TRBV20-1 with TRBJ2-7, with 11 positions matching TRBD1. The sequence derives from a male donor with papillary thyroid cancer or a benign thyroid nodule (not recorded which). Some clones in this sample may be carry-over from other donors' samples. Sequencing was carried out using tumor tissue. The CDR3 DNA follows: TGCAGTGCTGACCCGGGACAGGGGGGCTCCTACGAGCAGTACTTC. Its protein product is CSADPGQGGSYEQYF.